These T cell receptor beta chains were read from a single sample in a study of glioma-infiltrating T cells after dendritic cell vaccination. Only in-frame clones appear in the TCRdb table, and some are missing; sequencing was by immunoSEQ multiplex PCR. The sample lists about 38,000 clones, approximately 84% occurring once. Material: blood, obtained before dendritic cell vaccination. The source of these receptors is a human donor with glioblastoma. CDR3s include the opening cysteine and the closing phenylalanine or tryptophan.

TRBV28,CASRGDDKLFF
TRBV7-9,CASTPSDGYTF
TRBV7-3,CASSPRGGDTIYF
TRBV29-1,CSVEERTGLYGYTF
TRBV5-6,CASSLVAVLGSSEQYF
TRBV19,CASSRDRNTGELFF
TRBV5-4,CASSSPPGDSPSGANVLTF
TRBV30,CAWNPDRISTDTQYF
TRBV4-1,CASSQDLGADTQYF
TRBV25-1,CASSEPGQGAVDIQYF
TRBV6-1,CASSGTDRPRRLGNTIYF
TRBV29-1,CSGGDLQETQYF
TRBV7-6,CASSLKPGTTNTGELFF
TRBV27,CASSFSRGFEQYF
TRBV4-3,CASSQDFSTDTQYF
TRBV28,CASSFRGGNQPQHF
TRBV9,CASSSSGTDANTGELFF
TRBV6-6,CASSYTGTYEQYF
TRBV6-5,CASSYSHRVGAFF
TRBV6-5,CASRTGPDQETQYF
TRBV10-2,CASSDPGQVNTEAFF
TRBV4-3,CASSQLASGGGDTQYF
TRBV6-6,CASSPTGGYEQYF
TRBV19,CASSIETGTNSPLHF
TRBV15,CATSRDRRLPTGELFF
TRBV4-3,CASSPGQAPLNTIYF
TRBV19,CASSGRGGTGELFF
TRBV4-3,CASSQASARANYGYTF
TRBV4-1,CASSGLGAEKLFF
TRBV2,CASSEALLRGGPYF
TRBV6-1,CASSLDRAYEQYF
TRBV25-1,CASSVDRGPTEAFF
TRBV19,CASTVLWGGNSPLHF
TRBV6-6,CAALDGRGLYEQYF
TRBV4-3,CASSSQRGGPNEQFF
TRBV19,CASSPWGGANQPQHF
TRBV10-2,CAQERGGLFGYTF